This TCR beta chain was sequenced during a study of T cell responses to AZD1222 COVID-19 vaccine. As for the study in general: Pooled in the analysis were second doses at about 4 or about 12 weeks.

The CDR3 contains 19 residues. Trimming at V came to 6 bases and at J to 0 bases, leaving 16 bases not matched to a gene. Germline V gene data show CDR1 as MNHEY and CDR2 as SMNVEV (reference sequence). This table comes from immunoSEQ multiplex PCR, and its TCRdb copy is limited to in-frame clones, with some not included. Here the sample spans tens of thousands of clones, roughly 88% being singletons. Study-wide results and caveats: Close to half of all spike-specific TCRs reportedly target regions of the variants that are unmutated. A rise in Spike-specific TCR breadth and depth followed two AZD1222 doses. In a largely white British group with more females than males, clonal diversity was possibly underestimated.

Of note for this clone: Its antigen is not identified.

Source: peripheral blood, taken on day 0 of AZD1222 vaccination. The V call is TRBV27, the J call TRBJ2-3; 9 bases map to TRBD1. The sequence derives from an adult in good health. The CDR3 region has the DNA TGTGCCAGCAGCCAGATGATCGCCGGGACAGGGTCGAGCACAGATACGCAGTATTTT. This encodes CASSQMIAGTGSSTDTQYF.